This T cell receptor beta chain was obtained from a study of PD-1 blockade in classical Hodgkin lymphoma. General study findings and limits: With CD4+ cells, TCR diversity rose significantly by C4D1, but not with CD8+ cells. The repertoire differences lack a defined cause, possibly disease activity or prior therapy.

This clone came up a few times. Its antigen is still unknown. After autologous stem cell transplantation all patients relapsed, and prior brentuximab vedotin exposure differed between cohorts. The protocol was immunoSEQ multiplex PCR, while the TCRdb copy is restricted to in-frame clones and leaves out a portion. This repertoire shows over 85,000 clones, 80% to 90% found once; its top ten account for roughly 15%. The sample was peripheral blood mononuclear cells (PBMCs), taken before the second cycle of nivolumab. The origin of this receptor is a human donor with classical Hodgkin lymphoma.

In DNA, the CDR3 is TGCGCCAGCAGCTTAGGGACTAGCGGTTTTAGCTCCTACAATGAGCAGTTCTTC. Protein product: CASSLGTSGFSSYNEQFF. The chain links TRBV5-1 to TRBJ2-1, with 11 bases fitting TRBD2. The CDR3 consists of 18 residues. The ends lost 2 bases at V and 0 bases at J; junction bases unmatched: 7. Germline V gene data show CDR1 as SGHRS and CDR2 as YFSETQ.